The T cell receptor (beta chain) under discussion was sequenced for a study of regulatory T cells in long-lasting Graves disease. Findings and limits, study-wide: Persistent disease was characterized by preferential usage of TRBV28, TRBJ1-2 and TRBJ2-5. Patients with persistent disease shared some 3,000 public clonotypes, outpacing the 966 shared by new patients.

Specified time point: persistent/refractory GD, antithyroid drugs over 5 years with positive TRAb. From PBMCs, RNA was extracted and then used to make the TCR library. iRepertoire HTBI primers and Arm-PCR of CDR3 regions built TCR beta libraries. Each CDR3 protein is one row after TCRdb ran MiXCR on the multiplex PCR reads. The table lists more than 350,000 distinct CDR3 sequences, under 25% of them singletons. Trimming cost V 2 bases and J 5 bases, with 18 bases left between them. Germline CDR1 MNHNS, CDR2 SASEGT. The CDR3 is 16 amino acids. There are many counts of this clonotype. As yet, its antigen is unknown.

The sequencing here drew on peripheral blood mononuclear cells (PBMCs), taken when the disease was refractory, from a patient treated with antithyroid drugs. This TCR was sampled from a female donor with Graves disease. The chain employs TRBV6-1 and TRBJ1-1; D is perhaps TRBD1 (6 bases). The CDR3 protein is CASSEPSVGGRTEAFF. The CDR3 bases are TGTGCCAGCAGTGAACCGTCGGTAGGGGGGCGGACTGAAGCTTTCTTT.